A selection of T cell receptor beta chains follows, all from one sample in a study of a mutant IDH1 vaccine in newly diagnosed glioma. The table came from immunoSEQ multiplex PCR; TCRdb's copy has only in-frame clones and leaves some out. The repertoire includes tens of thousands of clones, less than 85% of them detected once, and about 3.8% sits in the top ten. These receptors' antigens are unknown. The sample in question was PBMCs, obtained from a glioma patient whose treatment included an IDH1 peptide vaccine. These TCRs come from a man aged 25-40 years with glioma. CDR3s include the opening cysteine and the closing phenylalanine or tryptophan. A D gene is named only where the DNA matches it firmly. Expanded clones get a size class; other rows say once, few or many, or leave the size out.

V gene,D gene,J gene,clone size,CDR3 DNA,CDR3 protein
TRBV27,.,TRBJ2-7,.,TGTGCCAGCAGTTTATCGGGTCTTTACGAGCAGTACTTC,CASSLSGLYEQYF
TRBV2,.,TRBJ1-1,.,TGTGCCAGCAGTTTTGCCCAGAACACTGAAGCTTTCTTT,CASSFAQNTEAFF
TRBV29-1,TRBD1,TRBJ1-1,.,TGCAGCGTTGCTACAGGGGGCTTGACTGAAGCTTTCTTT,CSVATGGLTEAFF
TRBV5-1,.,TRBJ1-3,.,TGCGCCAGCAGCTTGGGAAGCGTTACAGGCCGCTCTGGAAACACCATATATTTT,CASSLGSVTGRSGNTIYF
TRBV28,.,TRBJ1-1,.,TGTGCCAGCAGTTTGACGGACCACTCGAACACTGAAGCTTTCTTT,CASSLTDHSNTEAFF
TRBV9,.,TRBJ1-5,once,TGTGCCAGCAGCGTAGACCCCGCCACCGCCCAGCATTTT,CASSVDPATAQHF
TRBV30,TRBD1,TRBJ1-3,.,TGTGCCTTGACAGGGACACGTGGAAACACCATATATTTT,CALTGTRGNTIYF
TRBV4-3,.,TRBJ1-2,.,TGCGCCAGCAGCCAGGGGGCCGGGGGGGCATATGGCTACACCTTC,CASSQGAGGAYGYTF
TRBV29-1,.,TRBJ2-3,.,TGCAGCGTTGGGGGGCCAGGGACAGATACGCAGTATTTT,CSVGGPGTDTQYF
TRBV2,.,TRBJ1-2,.,TGTGCCAGCAGTGAAGGTAGGACGTATGGCTACACCTTC,CASSEGRTYGYTF
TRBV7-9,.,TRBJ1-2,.,TGTGCCAGCAGCTTAGGACACAGGAACTATGGCTACACCTTC,CASSLGHRNYGYTF
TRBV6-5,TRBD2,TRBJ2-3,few,TGTGCCAGCAGTTCTAGCGGGTCCGCCCTAACCTTCTTT,CASSSSGSALTFF
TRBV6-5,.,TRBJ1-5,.,TGTGCCAGCAGTTACTCACAGTATAGCAATCAGCCCCAGCATTTT,CASSYSQYSNQPQHF
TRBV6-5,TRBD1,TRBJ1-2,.,TGTGCCAGCAGAGAGACAGGGGGCAGGGAGGGCTACACCTTC,CASRETGGREGYTF
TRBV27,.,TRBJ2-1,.,TGTGCCAGCAGTTTCAGGCCCAATGAGCAGTTCTTC,CASSFRPNEQFF
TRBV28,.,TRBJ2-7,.,TGTGCCAGCAGTTTAGACCTAACGGACGAGCAGTACTTC,CASSLDLTDEQYF
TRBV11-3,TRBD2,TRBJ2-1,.,TGTGCCAGCAGCTCCGGGGGGAACTCCTACAATGAGCAGTTCTTC,CASSSGGNSYNEQFF
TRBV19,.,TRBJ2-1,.,TGTGCCAGTAGTATAGTCACGGGACTGCAGTTCTTC,CASSIVTGLQFF
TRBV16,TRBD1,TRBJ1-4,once,TGTGCCAGCAGCCAACTATCAACAGGGGGCAGTGAAAAACTGTTTTTT,CASSQLSTGGSEKLFF
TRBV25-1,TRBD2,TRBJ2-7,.,TGTGCCAGCAGCCTAGCGGGCTACGAGCAGTACTTC,CASSLAGYEQYF
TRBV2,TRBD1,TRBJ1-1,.,TGTGCCAGCAGTGGCGACAGGGGGGCCGAAGCTTTCTTT,CASSGDRGAEAFF
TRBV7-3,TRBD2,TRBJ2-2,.,TGTGCCAGCAGTTCCGGAGGCGGGGGAACCGGGGAGCTGTTTTTT,CASSSGGGGTGELFF